The present T cell receptor (beta chain) was sequenced within a study of technical replicates of blood from a few donors. Unmatched junction bases numbered 6, after V lost 5 bases and J lost 6 bases. Germline CDR1 SGHAT, CDR2 FQNNGV. This CDR3 contains 13 residues. TCRdb's copy holds only in-frame clones and misses some; the assay was immunoSEQ multiplex PCR. The sample holds about 53,000 clones, about 86% seen once. The chain is built from TRBV11-2 and TRBJ2-7, with 8 bases that match TRBD1. Input material: PBMCs. The TCR originated in a human donor in good health. Some clones in this sample may be carry-over from other donors' samples. CDR3 sequence: CASSLRDRSEQYF. The CDR3 nucleotides are TGTGCCAGCAGCCTACGGGACAGGTCCGAGCAGTACTTC.